This TCR beta chain was recorded in a study of cytomegalovirus exposure and HLA in healthy donors. Study results and limitations: Cytomegalovirus association was listed for approximately 160 TCR beta chains. TCR sequences were mostly rare, though some public TCRs occurred in many donors.

The germline CDR1 and CDR2 sequences are PRHDT and FYEKMQ (reference sequence). The V and J ends lost 4 bases and 2 bases, in that order; junction bases with no gene match: 5. The CDR3 loop spans 16 amino acids. Remarks on this clone: What it binds is not known.

Libraries were prepared by immunoSEQ multiplex PCR; TCRdb keeps only in-frame clonotypes and omits some of them. Of 250,000 to 400,000 clones detected, approximately 86% appear once; the ten largest clones hold around 0.96%. The V call is TRBV13, the J call TRBJ2-2, with 9 bases aligning to TRBD1. This TCR derives from a man younger than 45 in good health and CMV-seronegative. The sequencing sample was made of PBMCs. The CDR3 loop is CASSSRDRANTGELFF. The CDR3 DNA is TGTGCCAGCAGCTCCCGGGACAGGGCAAACACCGGGGAGCTGTTTTTT. The whole variable domain, filled in from reference TRBV13 and TRBJ2-2, reads AAGVIQSPRHLIKEKRETATLKCYPIPRHDTVYWYQQGPGQDPQFLISFYEKMQSDKGSIPDRFSAQQFSDYHSELNMSSLELGDSALYFCASSSRDRANTGELFFGEGSRLTVL.